The entry below describes one T cell receptor beta chain. Its specificity is unknown. The data originate from a study of T-cell reconstitution after alpha-beta-depleted transplantation in children. Findings and limits, study-wide: Elevated TCRbeta diversity at day 60 was traced, in some patients, to surviving recipient T cells and thymic progenitors. One year after transplant, T-cell counts and diversity came mostly from newly produced T cells.

V lost 8 bases, J lost 5 bases, and 22 bases lay in between. Germline lookup yields CDR1 MNHEY and CDR2 SMNVEV (reference sequence). The CDR3 is made up of 15 amino acids. Preparation of the TCRbeta library was carried out with unique molecular identifiers. TCRdb analysed the PCR reads with MiXCR anew, one entry per CDR3 protein. The sample has about 58,000 distinct CDR3 sequences, approximately 43% seen once; the top ten hold 95% to 98%. The clonotype comes from a male patient under 18 who had a stem cell transplant for acute lymphoblastic leukemia, so the T cells may come from the graft donor. This chain joins TRBV27 and TRBJ2-7; D may be TRBD1 (5 bases). The sample here was PBMCs, mostly from graft donor cells, taken 360 days after TCRalphabeta/CD19-depleted stem cell transplant. The CDR3: CASGSLGDSGNEQYF. The CDR3 DNA reads as TGTGCCAGCGGGTCGTTAGGGGATTCCGGAAACGAGCAGTACTTC.